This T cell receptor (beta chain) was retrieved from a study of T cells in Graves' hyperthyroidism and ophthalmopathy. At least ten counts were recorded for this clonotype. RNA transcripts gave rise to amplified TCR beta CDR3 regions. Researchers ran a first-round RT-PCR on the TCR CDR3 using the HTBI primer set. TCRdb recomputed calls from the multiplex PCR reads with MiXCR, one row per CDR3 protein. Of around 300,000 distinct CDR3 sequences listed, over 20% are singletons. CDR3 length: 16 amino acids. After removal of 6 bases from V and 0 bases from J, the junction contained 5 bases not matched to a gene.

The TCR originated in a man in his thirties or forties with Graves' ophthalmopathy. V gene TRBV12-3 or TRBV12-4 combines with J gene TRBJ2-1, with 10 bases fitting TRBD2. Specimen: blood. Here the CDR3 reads CASSLSGRGSYNEQFF. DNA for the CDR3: TGTGCCAGCAGCCTAAGCGGGAGGGGCTCCTACAATGAGCAGTTCTTC.